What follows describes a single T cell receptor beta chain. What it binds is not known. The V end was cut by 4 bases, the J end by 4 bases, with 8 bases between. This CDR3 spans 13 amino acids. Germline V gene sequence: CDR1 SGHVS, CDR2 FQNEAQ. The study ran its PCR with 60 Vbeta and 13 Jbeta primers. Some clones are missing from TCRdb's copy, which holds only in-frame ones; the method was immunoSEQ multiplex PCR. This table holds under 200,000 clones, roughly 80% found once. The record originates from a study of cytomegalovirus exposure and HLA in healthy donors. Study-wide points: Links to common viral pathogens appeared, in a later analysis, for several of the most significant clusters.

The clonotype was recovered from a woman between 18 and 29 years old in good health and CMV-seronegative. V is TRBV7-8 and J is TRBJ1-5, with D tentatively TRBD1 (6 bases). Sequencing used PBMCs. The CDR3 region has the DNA TGTGCCAGCAGCTGGGACAAGAATCAGCCCCAGCATTTT. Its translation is CASSWDKNQPQHF.